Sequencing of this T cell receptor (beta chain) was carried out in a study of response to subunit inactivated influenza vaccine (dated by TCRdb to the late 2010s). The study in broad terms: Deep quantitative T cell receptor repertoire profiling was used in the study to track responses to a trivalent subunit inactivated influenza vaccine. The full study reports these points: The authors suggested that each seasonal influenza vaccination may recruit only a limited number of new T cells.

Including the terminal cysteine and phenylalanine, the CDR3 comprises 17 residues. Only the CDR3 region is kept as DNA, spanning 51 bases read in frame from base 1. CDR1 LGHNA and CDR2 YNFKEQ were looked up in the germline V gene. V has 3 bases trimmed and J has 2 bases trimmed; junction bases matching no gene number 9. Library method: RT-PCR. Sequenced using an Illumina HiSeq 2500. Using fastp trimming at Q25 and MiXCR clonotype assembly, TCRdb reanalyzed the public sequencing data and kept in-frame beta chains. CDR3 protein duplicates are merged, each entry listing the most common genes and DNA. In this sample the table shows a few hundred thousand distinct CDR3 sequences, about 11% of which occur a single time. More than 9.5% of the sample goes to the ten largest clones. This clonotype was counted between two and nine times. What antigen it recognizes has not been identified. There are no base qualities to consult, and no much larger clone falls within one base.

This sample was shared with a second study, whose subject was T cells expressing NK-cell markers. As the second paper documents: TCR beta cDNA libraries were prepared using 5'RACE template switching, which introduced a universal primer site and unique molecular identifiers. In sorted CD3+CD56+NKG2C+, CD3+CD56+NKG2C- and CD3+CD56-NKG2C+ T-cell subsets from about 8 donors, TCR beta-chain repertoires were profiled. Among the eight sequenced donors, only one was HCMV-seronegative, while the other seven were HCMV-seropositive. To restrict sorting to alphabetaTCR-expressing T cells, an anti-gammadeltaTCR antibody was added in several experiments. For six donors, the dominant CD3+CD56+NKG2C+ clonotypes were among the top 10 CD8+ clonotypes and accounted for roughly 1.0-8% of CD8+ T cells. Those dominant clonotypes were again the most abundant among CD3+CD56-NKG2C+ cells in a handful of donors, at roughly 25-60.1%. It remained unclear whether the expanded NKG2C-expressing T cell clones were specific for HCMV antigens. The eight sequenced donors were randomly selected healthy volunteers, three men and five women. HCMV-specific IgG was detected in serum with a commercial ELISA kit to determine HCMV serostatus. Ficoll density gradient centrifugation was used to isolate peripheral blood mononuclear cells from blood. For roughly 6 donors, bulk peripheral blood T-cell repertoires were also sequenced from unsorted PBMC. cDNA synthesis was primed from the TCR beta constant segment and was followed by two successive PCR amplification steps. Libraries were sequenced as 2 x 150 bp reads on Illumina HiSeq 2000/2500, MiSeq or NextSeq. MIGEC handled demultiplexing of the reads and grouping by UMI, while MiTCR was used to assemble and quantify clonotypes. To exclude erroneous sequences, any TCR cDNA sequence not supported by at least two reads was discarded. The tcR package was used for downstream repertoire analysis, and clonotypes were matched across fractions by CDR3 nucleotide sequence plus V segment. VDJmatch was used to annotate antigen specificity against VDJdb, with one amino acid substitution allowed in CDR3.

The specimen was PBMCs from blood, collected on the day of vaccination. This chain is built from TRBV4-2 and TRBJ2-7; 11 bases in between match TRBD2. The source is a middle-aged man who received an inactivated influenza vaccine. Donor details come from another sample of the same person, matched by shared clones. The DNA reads TGTGCCAGCAGCCACAGCTTAGCGGGAGGGAATACCTACGAGCAGTACTTC. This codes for CASSHSLAGGNTYEQYF.